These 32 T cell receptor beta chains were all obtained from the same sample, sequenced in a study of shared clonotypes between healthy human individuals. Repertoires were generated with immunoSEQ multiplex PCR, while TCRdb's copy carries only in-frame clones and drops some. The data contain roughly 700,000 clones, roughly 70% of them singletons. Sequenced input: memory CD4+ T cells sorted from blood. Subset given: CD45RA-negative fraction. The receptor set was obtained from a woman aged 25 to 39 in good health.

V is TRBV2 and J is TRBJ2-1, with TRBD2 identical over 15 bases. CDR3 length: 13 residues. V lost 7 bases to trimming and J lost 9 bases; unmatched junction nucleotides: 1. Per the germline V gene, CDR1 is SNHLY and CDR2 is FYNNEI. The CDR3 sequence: CASKGLAGGEQFF. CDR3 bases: TGTGCCAGCAAGGGACTAGCGGGAGGTGAGCAGTTCTTC.

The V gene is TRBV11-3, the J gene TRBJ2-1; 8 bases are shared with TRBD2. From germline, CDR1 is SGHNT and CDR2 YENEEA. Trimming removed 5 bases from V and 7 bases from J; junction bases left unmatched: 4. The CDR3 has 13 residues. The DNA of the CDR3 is TGTGCCAGCAGCCCGGGGGGGGCGAATGAGCAGTTCTTC. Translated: CASSPGGANEQFF.

In DNA form, the CDR3 reads TGCAGCGCTTCCCCGACGACTAGCGGCAATGAGCAGTTCTTC. Translated, it gives CSASPTTSGNEQFF. The rearrangement joins TRBV29-1 to TRBJ2-1, with 9 nucleotides matching TRBD2. Germline V gene data show CDR1 as SQVTM and CDR2 as ANQGSEA. This CDR3 has 14 residues. The trim removed 7 bases at V and 6 bases at J, leaving 10 bases unmatched.

This CDR3 reads CASSLGQGSRGTGELFF. The DNA for the CDR3 is TGCGCCAGCAGCTTGGGACAGGGCTCCCGGGGCACCGGGGAGCTGTTTTTT. The chain is built from TRBV5-1 and TRBJ2-2; 7 bases agree with TRBD1. CDR1 and CDR2 from the germline V gene are SGHRS and YFSETQ. CDR3 length: 17 amino acids. J gave up 4 bases and V 0 bases, and 9 bases lay outside the gene matches. The full variable domain, with the rest looked up from reference TRBV5-1 and TRBJ2-2, is KAGVTQTPRYLIKTRGQQVTLSCSPISGHRSVSWYQQTPGQGLQFLFEYFSETQRNKGNFPGRFSGRQFSNSRSEMNVSTLELGDSALYLCASSLGQGSRGTGELFFGEGSRLTVL.

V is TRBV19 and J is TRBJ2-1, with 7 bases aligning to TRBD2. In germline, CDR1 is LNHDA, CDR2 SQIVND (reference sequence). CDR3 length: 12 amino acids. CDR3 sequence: CVGGSSYNEQFF. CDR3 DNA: TGTGTCGGCGGGAGCTCCTACAATGAGCAGTTCTTC. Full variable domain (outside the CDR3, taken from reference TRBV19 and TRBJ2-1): DGGITQSPKYLFRKEGQNVTLSCEQNLNHDAMYWYRQDPGQGLRLIYYSQIVNDFQKGDIAEGYSVSREKKESFPLTVTSAQKNPTAFYLCVGGSSYNEQFFGPGTRLTVL.

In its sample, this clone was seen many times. The CDR3 DNA reads as TGTGCCAGCAGCCCAGGACTAGCGGGAATCGAGCAGTACTTC. It translates to CASSPGLAGIEQYF. V is TRBV9 and J is TRBJ2-7; 12 bases map to TRBD2. The CDR3 extends over 14 amino acids. V gave up 4 bases and J gave up 6 bases; unmatched junction bases: 5. Germline V CDR1 and CDR2: SGDLS, YYNGEE.

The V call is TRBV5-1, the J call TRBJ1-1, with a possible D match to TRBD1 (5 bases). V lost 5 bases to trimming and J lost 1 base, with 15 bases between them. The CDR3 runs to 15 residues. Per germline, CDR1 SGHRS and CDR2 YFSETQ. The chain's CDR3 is CASRGGDAENTEAFF. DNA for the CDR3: TGCGCCAGCAGGGGGGGAGACGCGGAGAACACTGAAGCTTTCTTT.

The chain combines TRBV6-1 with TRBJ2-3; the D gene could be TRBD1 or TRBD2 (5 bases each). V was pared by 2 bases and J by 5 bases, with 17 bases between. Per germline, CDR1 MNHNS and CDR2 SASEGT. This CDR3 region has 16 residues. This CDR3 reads CASSELRGFTRDTQYF. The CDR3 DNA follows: TGTGCCAGCAGTGAATTGAGGGGTTTCACCCGAGATACGCAGTATTTT.

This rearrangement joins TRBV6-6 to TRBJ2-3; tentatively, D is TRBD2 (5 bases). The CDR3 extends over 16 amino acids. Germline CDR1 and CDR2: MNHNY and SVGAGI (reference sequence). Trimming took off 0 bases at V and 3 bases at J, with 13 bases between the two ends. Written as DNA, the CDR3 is TGTGCCAGCAGTTACTCTGTGGTTGGCGGGACAGATACGCAGTATTTT. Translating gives CASSYSVVGGTDTQYF.

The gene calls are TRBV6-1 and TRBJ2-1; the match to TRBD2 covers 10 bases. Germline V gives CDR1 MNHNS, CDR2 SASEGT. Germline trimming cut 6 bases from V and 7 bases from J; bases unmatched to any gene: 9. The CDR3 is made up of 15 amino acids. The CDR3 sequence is CASRVAGGSGNEQFF. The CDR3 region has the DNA TGTGCCAGCAGGGTAGCGGGAGGTTCTGGAAATGAGCAGTTCTTC.

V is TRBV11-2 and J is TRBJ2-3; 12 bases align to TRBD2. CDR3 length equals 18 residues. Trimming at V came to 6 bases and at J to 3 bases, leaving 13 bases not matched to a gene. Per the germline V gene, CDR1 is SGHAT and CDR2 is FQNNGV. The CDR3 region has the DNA TGTGCCAGCAGTTTGGGACCGGAACTAGCGGGAGGAACAGATACGCAGTATTTT. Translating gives CASSLGPELAGGTDTQYF.

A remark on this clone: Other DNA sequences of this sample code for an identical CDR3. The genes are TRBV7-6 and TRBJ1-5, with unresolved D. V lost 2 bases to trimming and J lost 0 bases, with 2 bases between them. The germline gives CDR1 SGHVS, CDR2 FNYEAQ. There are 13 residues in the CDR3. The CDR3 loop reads CASSLSSNQPQHF. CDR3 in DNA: TGTGCCAGCAGCTTATCTAGCAATCAGCCCCAGCATTTT.

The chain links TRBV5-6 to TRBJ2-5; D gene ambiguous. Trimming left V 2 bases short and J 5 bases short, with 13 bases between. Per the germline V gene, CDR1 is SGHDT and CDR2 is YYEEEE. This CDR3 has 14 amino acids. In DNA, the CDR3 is TGTGCCAGCAGCTTATGGGTCAGCTCGGAGACCCAGTACTTC. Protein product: CASSLWVSSETQYF.

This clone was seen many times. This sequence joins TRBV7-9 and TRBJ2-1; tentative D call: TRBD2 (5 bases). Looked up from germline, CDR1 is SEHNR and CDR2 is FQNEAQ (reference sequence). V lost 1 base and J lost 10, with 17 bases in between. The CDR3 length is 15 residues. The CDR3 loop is CASSLGLAPSTEQFF. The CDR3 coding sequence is TGTGCCAGCAGCTTAGGATTAGCGCCAAGCACGGAGCAGTTCTTC.

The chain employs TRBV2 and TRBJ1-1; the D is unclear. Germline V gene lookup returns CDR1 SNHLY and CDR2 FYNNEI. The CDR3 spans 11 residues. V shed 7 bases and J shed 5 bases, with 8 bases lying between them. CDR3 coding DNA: TGTGCCAGCATTGGGGTAACTGAAGCTTTCTTT. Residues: CASIGVTEAFF.

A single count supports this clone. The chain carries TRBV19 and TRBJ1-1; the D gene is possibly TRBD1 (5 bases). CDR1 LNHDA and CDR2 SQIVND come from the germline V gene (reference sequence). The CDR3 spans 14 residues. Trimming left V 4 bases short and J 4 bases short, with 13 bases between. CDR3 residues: CASSTGGGGTEAFF. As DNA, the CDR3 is TGTGCCAGTAGTACCGGGGGGGGAGGCACTGAAGCTTTCTTT.

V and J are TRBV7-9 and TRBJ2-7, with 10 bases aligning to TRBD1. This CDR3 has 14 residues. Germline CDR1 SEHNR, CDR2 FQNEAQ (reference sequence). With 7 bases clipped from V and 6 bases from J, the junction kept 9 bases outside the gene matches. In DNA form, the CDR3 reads TGTGCCAGCACCGGCCGGGACAGGGGACCCGAGCAGTACTTC. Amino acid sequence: CASTGRDRGPEQYF.

CDR3: CASSVVAGERNEQFF. In nucleotides, the CDR3 is TGTGCCAGCAGCGTAGTAGCGGGAGAGCGCAATGAGCAGTTCTTC. The genes are TRBV9 and TRBJ2-1, with 9 positions matching TRBD2. Per germline, CDR1 SGDLS and CDR2 YYNGEE. V lost 0 bases and J lost 6; bases outside the gene matches: 4. The CDR3 consists of 15 residues.

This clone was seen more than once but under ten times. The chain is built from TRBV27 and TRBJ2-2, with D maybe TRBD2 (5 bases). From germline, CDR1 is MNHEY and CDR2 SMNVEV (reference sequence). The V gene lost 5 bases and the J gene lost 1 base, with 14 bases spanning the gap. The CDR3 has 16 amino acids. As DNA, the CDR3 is TGTGCCAGCAGTGAGAGAGGGTTAGTGAACACCGGGGAGCTGTTTTTT. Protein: CASSERGLVNTGELFF.

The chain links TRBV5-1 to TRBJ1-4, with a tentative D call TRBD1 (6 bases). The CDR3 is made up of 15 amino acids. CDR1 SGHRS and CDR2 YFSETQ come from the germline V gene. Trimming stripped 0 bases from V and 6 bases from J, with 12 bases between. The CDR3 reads CASSLEGVVDEKLFF. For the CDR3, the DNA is TGCGCCAGCAGCTTGGAGGGGGTGGTGGATGAAAAACTGTTTTTT. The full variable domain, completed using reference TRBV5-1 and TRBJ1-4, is KAGVTQTPRYLIKTRGQQVTLSCSPISGHRSVSWYQQTPGQGLQFLFEYFSETQRNKGNFPGRFSGRQFSNSRSEMNVSTLELGDSALYLCASSLEGVVDEKLFFGSGTQLSVL.

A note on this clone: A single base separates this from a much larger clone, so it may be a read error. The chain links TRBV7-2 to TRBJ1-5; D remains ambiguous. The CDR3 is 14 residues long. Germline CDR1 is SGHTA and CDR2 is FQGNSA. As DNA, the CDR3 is TGTGCCAGCAGCTTTAAACCCAACAATCAGTCCCAGCATTTT. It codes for CASSFKPNNQSQHF.

The CDR3 reads CASSPTGHEKLFF. The CDR3 DNA is TGCGCCAGCAGCCCAACTGGACATGAAAAACTGTTTTTT. The chain recombines TRBV5-1 with TRBJ1-4; D is unclear. Deletions cut 4 bases from V and 6 bases from J, with 10 bases between. This CDR3 is built from 13 residues. The germline gives CDR1 SGHRS, CDR2 YFSETQ.

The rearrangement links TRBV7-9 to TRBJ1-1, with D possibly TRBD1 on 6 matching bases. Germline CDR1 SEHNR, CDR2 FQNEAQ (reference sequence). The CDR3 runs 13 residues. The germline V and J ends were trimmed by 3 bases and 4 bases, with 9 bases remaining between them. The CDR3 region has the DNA TGTGCCAGCAGCTTTGGGACACGCACTGAAGCTTTCTTT. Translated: CASSFGTRTEAFF.

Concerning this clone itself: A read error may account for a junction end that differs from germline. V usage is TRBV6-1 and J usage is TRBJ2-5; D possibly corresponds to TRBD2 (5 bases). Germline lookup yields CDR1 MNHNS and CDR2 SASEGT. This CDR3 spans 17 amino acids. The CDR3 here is CAISEPGSSSRGETQYF. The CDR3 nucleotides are TGTGCCATCAGTGAGCCTGGCTCCTCTTCACGGGGAGAGACCCAGTACTTC.

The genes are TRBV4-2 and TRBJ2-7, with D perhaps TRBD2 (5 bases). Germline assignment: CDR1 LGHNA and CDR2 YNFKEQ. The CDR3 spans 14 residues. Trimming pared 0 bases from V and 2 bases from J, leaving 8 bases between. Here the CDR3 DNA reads TGTGCCAGCAGCCAAGAGAGGGCGGCCTACGAGCAGTACTTC. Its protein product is CASSQERAAYEQYF.

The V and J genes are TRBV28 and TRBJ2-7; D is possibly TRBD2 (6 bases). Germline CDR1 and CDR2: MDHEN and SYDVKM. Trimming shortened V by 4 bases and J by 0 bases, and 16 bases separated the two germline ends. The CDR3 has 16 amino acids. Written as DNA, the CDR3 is TGTGCCAGCAGTTCCTCGGAGGGGATAAGCTCCTACGAGCAGTACTTC. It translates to CASSSSEGISSYEQYF. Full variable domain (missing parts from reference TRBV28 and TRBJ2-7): DVKVTQSSRYLVKRTGEKVFLECVQDMDHENMFWYRQDPGLGLRLIYFSYDVKMKEKGDIPEGYSVSREKKERFSLILESASTNQTSMYLCASSSSEGISSYEQYFGPGTRLTVT.

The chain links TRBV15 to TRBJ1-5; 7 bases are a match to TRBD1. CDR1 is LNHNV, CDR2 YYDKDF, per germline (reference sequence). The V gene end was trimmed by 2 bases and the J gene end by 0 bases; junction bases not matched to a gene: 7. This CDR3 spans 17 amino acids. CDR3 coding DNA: TGTGCCACCAGCAGAAGGGACAGAACTTATAGCAATCAGCCCCAGCATTTT. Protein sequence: CATSRRDRTYSNQPQHF.

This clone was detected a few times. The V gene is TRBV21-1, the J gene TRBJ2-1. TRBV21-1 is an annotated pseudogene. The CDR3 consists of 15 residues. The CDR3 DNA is TGTGCCAGCAGCAAAGTAGTAGGCCTCCCACAAATTGGGTTCTTC. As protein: CASSKVVGLPQIGFF.

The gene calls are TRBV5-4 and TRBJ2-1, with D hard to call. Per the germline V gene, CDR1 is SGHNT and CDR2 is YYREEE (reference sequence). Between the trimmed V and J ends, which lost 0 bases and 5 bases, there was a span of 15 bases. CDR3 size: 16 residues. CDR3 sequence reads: CASSLVARTTNNEQFF. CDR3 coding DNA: TGTGCCAGCAGCTTGGTTGCGAGAACCACCAACAATGAGCAGTTCTTC.

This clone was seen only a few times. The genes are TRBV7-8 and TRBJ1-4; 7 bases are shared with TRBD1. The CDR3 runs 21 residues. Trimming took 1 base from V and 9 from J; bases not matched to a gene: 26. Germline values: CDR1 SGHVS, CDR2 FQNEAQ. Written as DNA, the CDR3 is TGTGCCAGCAGCTTAGTTTCCGTCCTGGAGGGAAACCGGGACAGAGGAAAAAAACTGTTTTTT. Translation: CASSLVSVLEGNRDRGKKLFF.

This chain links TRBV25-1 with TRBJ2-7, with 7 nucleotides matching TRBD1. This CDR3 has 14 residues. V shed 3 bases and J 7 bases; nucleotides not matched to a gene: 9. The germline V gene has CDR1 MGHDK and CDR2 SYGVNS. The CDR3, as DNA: TGTGCCAGCAGTGATCCGACAGGGCTGGAAGAGCAGTACTTC. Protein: CASSDPTGLEEQYF.

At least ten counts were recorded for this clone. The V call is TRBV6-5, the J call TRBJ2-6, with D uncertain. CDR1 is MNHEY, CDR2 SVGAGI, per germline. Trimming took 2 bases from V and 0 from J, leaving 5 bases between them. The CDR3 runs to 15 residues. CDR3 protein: CASSYIHSGANVLTF. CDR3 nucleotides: TGTGCCAGCAGTTACATCCACTCTGGGGCCAACGTCCTGACTTTC.